A single sample is the source of the 23 T cell receptor beta chains below, sequenced in a study of blood T cell repertoires in COVID-19. Assay used: immunoSEQ multiplex PCR; TCRdb lists only in-frame clones, some missing. The sample has 220,000 or so clones, approximately 82% seen once. The sequencing sample was made of peripheral blood. All receptors come from a woman of 80 years or more with acute or convalescent COVID-19.

The chain carries TRBV3-1 (or the pseudogene TRBV3-2) and TRBJ1-3; 11 positions match TRBD1. The CDR3 sequence is 15 residues long. Germline values: CDR1 LGHDT, CDR2 YNNKEL (reference sequence). After removal of 4 bases from V and 2 bases from J, the junction contained 1 base not matched to a gene. The CDR3 DNA follows: TGTGCCAGCAGCCCGGGACAGGGGGCTGGAAACACCATATATTTT. Amino acid sequence: CASSPGQGAGNTIYF.

The V and J genes are TRBV7-9 and TRBJ1-5, with D maybe TRBD1 (5 bases). Germline V gene lookup returns CDR1 SEHNR and CDR2 FQNEAQ (reference sequence). V was pared by 2 bases and J by 7 bases, with 9 bases between. This CDR3 is 13 amino acids long. The DNA of the CDR3 is TGTGCCAGCAGCTTAACCAGGGAACAGCCCCAGCATTTT. Residues: CASSLTREQPQHF. Complete variable domain (other parts from reference TRBV7-9 and TRBJ1-5): DTGVSQNPRHKITKRGQNVTFRCDPISEHNRLYWYRQTLGQGPEFLTYFQNEAQLEKSRLLSDRFSAERPKGSFSTLEIQRTEQGDSAMYLCASSLTREQPQHFGDGTRLSIL.

The chain joins TRBV7-2 to TRBJ1-2; unclear D gene. V was shortened by 8 bases and J by 4 bases, with 14 bases between the two germline ends. The CDR3 is 13 residues long. CDR1 and CDR2 (germline): SGHTA, FQGNSA. The CDR3 reads CASGLGVSYGYTF. The DNA of the CDR3 is TGTGCCAGCGGGCTGGGAGTTAGCTATGGCTACACCTTC.

The V and J genes are TRBV7-8 and TRBJ1-6; the D gene is possibly TRBD1 (6 bases). CDR3 length: 15 residues. The germline gives CDR1 SGHVS, CDR2 FQNEAQ. Between the trimmed V and J ends, which lost 4 bases and 4 bases, there was a span of 11 bases. CDR3 residues: CASSSGTNYNSPLHF. The CDR3 DNA sequence: TGTGCCAGCAGCTCCGGGACAAATTATAATTCACCCCTCCACTTT.

This sequence joins TRBV11-3 and TRBJ2-7; possible D gene TRBD1, 6 bases. The CDR3 covers 19 residues. V was shortened by 5 bases and J by 3 bases, with 29 bases between the two germline ends. The germline gives CDR1 SGHNT, CDR2 YENEEA. In nucleotides, the CDR3 is TGTGCCAGCAGCCGCCGGGAACGCCCAACTACAGGGATGCTCTACGAGCAGTACTTC. Protein product: CASSRRERPTTGMLYEQYF.

A single count supports this clone. The chain has TRBV27 and TRBJ1-6; D may be TRBD1 (6 bases). The CDR3 length is 15 residues. Germline values: CDR1 MNHEY, CDR2 SMNVEV (reference sequence). V was shortened by 5 bases and J by 5 bases, with 13 bases between the two germline ends. DNA of the CDR3: TGTGCCAGCAGTCCCGCAGGGGCGAATAATTCACCCCTCCACTTT. Amino acids: CASSPAGANNSPLHF.

This clone turned up a few times. The rearrangement links TRBV5-1 to TRBJ1-6, with 7 bases matching TRBD1. CDR3 length: 15 residues. CDR1 is SGHRS and CDR2 is YFSETQ in the germline V gene. V dropped 1 base and J dropped 5; count of bases not matched to a gene: 3. Written as DNA, the CDR3 is TGCGCCAGCAGCTTGCGGGGACAGCATAATTCACCCCTCCACTTT. This codes for CASSLRGQHNSPLHF.

A single count supports this clone. The chain links TRBV6-1 to TRBJ1-3; D unresolved. The CDR3 totals 15 residues. V was cut by 1 base and J by 3 bases, with 10 bases left in between. Germline values: CDR1 MNHNS, CDR2 SASEGT. CDR3 sequence: CASSEGHVLGNTIYF. The CDR3 DNA sequence: TGTGCCAGCAGTGAAGGACATGTCCTTGGAAACACCATATATTTT.

The V gene is TRBV7-3, the J gene TRBJ1-1; D may be TRBD1 (6 bases). Deletions cut 4 bases from V and 1 base from J, with 19 bases between. The CDR3 is 17 residues long. Germline V gene lookup returns CDR1 SGHTA and CDR2 FQGTGA. The CDR3 is CASSSLTPGRGNTEAFF. CDR3 sequence (DNA): TGTGCCAGCAGCTCGTTAACGCCCGGCAGGGGGAACACTGAAGCTTTCTTT.

The chain's CDR3 is CASRPQTANTEAFF. CDR3 sequence (DNA): TGTGCCAGCAGACCTCAGACAGCGAACACTGAAGCTTTCTTT. This chain uses TRBV6-5 with TRBJ1-1; possibly TRBD1 for D (5 bases). Per germline, CDR1 MNHEY and CDR2 SVGAGI. V lost 6 bases and J 1 base, leaving 12 bases between the germline ends. There are 14 residues in the CDR3.

The table lists this clone with a few counts. The chain's CDR3 is CASTSNRGQPQHF. DNA for the CDR3: TGTGCCAGCACCTCAAACAGGGGCCAGCCCCAGCATTTT. The V gene is TRBV12-3 or TRBV12-4, the J gene TRBJ1-5; 7 bases map to TRBD1. Trimming at V came to 7 bases and at J to 7 bases, leaving 7 bases not matched to a gene. The CDR3 consists of 13 residues.

This clone turned up a few times. The chain is built from TRBV28 and TRBJ1-1; 9 positions match TRBD1. V dropped 6 bases and J dropped 4; count of bases not matched to a gene: 9. The germline gives CDR1 MDHEN, CDR2 SYDVKM. The CDR3 has 15 amino acids. This CDR3 reads CASSPATGGGTEAFF. CDR3 DNA: TGTGCCAGCAGCCCGGCAACAGGGGGCGGCACTGAAGCTTTCTTT.

The chain couples TRBV19 to TRBJ2-3; D is possibly TRBD2 (5 bases). Germline V gene data show CDR1 as LNHDA and CDR2 as SQIVND (reference sequence). The V end lost 3 bases, the J end lost 3 bases, and 10 bases lay between the germline ends. The length of the CDR3 is 14 residues. CDR3 bases: TGTGCCAGTAGTATGGCTAGCTTGACAGATACGCAGTATTTT. This codes for CASSMASLTDTQYF.

The rearrangement joins TRBV4-2 to TRBJ1-4; D perhaps matches TRBD1 (5 bases). This CDR3 has 16 residues. CDR1 and CDR2 from the germline V gene are LGHNA and YNFKEQ. V lost 0 bases and J 2 bases, leaving 10 bases between the germline ends. CDR3 bases: TGTGCCAGCAGCCAAGATCCGTCAGGGACTAATGAAAAACTGTTTTTT. Its translation is CASSQDPSGTNEKLFF.

The rearrangement uses TRBV6-2 or TRBV6-3 and TRBJ1-4, with D perhaps TRBD1 (5 bases). V was cut by 2 bases and J by 8 bases, with 15 bases left in between. The CDR3 spans 15 residues. The V gene's germline CDR1 is MNHEY and CDR2 SVGEGT. The CDR3 reads CASSYPTPRGEKLFF. The CDR3 nucleotides are TGTGCCAGCAGTTACCCGACACCAAGGGGAGAAAAACTGTTTTTT.

This clone was counted once. The CDR3 region is CATSGPHDRPAYF. The CDR3 DNA is TGTGCCACCAGTGGCCCACACGACAGGCCGGCGTATTTT. This chain links TRBV24-1 with TRBJ2-3; D is perhaps TRBD1 (6 bases). This CDR3 is built from 13 residues. In germline, CDR1 is KGHDR, CDR2 SFDVKD. V was clipped by 5 bases and J by 14 bases, with 19 bases between them.

The chain combines TRBV7-8 with TRBJ2-3, with D maybe TRBD2 (6 bases). CDR1 is SGHVS and CDR2 is FQNEAQ in the germline V gene. The CDR3 is 14 amino acids. V lost 4 bases and J lost 4, with 12 bases in between. CDR3 coding DNA: TGTGCCAGCAGCTCCGGGGGTCTTCCAGATACGCAGTATTTT. This gives the protein CASSSGGLPDTQYF.

The chain employs TRBV3-1 (or the pseudogene TRBV3-2) and TRBJ2-6, with TRBD2 matching 14 bases. The J segment lost 0 bases and the V segment lost 4 bases, leaving 8 bases of the junction unmatched. This CDR3 has 20 residues. Germline V gene sequence: CDR1 LGHDT, CDR2 YNNKEL (reference sequence). The CDR3 nucleotides are TGTGCCAGCAGCCGTAGGACTAGCGGGGGGATACTCTCTGGGGCCAACGTCCTGACTTTC. It codes for CASSRRTSGGILSGANVLTF.

As DNA, the CDR3 is TGCAGCGTCAGCGGGGGAACCACTGAAGCTTTCTTT. It is translated as CSVSGGTTEAFF. The gene calls are TRBV29-1 and TRBJ1-1, with TRBD1 as a possible D gene (5 bases). CDR3 length: 12 amino acids. Trimming stripped 6 bases from V and 4 bases from J, with 12 bases between. Germline V gives CDR1 SQVTM, CDR2 ANQGSEA.

A single count supports this clone. V gene TRBV12-2 combines with J gene TRBJ2-7; TRBD2 is taken as the D call from the table, unchecked against the DNA. TRBV12-2 is classified as a pseudogene. CDR3 length: 15 residues. The CDR3 here is CASRPRLAGYYEQYF. The CDR3 coding sequence is TGTGCAAGTCGCCCAAGGCTAGCGGGGTACTACGAGCAGTACTTC.

This sequence joins TRBV3-1 (or the pseudogene TRBV3-2) and TRBJ1-4; no clear D. Trimming removed 5 bases at V and 3 bases at J, with 16 bases between. CDR3 length: 16 residues. In germline, CDR1 is LGHDT, CDR2 YNNKEL (reference sequence). CDR3 protein: CASSGPFSSANEKLFF. Written as DNA, the CDR3 is TGTGCCAGCAGCGGTCCCTTTTCGAGCGCTAATGAAAAACTGTTTTTT.

This clone was seen more than once but under ten times. The rearrangement links TRBV4-2 to TRBJ1-1; no clear D gene. This CDR3 region has 17 residues. Germline V gene sequence: CDR1 LGHNA, CDR2 YNFKEQ. Trimming stripped 0 bases from V and 5 bases from J, with 19 bases between. CDR3 region: CASSQDGLRRGRTEAFF. CDR3 nucleotides: TGTGCCAGCAGCCAAGACGGATTACGAAGAGGGAGGACTGAAGCTTTCTTT.

The rearrangement links TRBV3-1 (or the pseudogene TRBV3-2) to TRBJ1-6; 8 bases fit TRBD1. This CDR3 region has 15 residues. V was pared by 1 base and J by 7 bases, with 3 bases of the junction left unmatched. CDR1 is LGHDT and CDR2 is YNNKEL in the germline V gene (reference sequence). The CDR3 spells CASSQGRGRNSPLHF. CDR3 nucleotide sequence: TGTGCCAGCAGCCAAGGCAGGGGGCGAAATTCACCCCTCCACTTT.